This paragraph reports one TCR beta chain. This CDR3 has 15 amino acids. The germline V gene encodes CDR1 SGHTS and CDR2 YDEGEE. Unmatched junction bases numbered 12, after V lost 5 bases and J lost 7 bases. This specimen belongs to a study of blood T cell repertoires in COVID-19. Study context: The United States, Italy and Spain provided the acute and convalescent COVID-19 samples. From T cells, B-cell-depleted T cells, or PBMCs came the material, which was cDNA or gDNA.

Original methodology: Amplifying reference gene primers gave estimates of nucleated cell counts. Assay used: immunoSEQ multiplex PCR; TCRdb lists only in-frame clones, some missing. V and J calls and clone size follow that table, whereas D and trimming were derived from the DNA. The sample has about 250,000 clones, roughly 83% seen once. The sequencing sample was made of peripheral blood. The receptor comes from a man at least 80 years old with acute or convalescent COVID-19. This chain connects TRBV5-8 to TRBJ1-5; 7 nucleotides line up with TRBD1. The DNA for the CDR3 is TGTGCCAGCAGAACCACAGGGGAAGCATGGCAGCCCCAGCATTTT. This encodes CASRTTGEAWQPQHF. Together with reference TRBV5-8 and TRBJ1-5, the CDR3 gives the full variable domain: EAGVTQSPTHLIKTRGQQATLRCSPISGHTSVYWYQQALGLGLQFLLWYDEGEERNRGNFPPRFSGRQFPNYSSELNVNALELEDSALYLCASRTTGEAWQPQHFGDGTRLSIL.